A single sample is the source of the 21 T cell receptor beta chains below, sequenced in a study of shared clonotypes between healthy human individuals. The protocol was immunoSEQ multiplex PCR, while the TCRdb copy is restricted to in-frame clones and leaves out a portion. The table includes about 2.1 million clones, roughly 95% detected once. Terminally differentiated effector memory CD45RA+ cells were excluded from the naive CD8 cells, which were CD45RO-negative and positively selected for CCR7. Source material: naive CD8+ T cells from PBMCs. These receptors came from a man aged 18 to 29 in good health. Some clones in this sample may be carry-over from other donors' samples.

This sequence joins TRBV5-1 and TRBJ2-1; the match to TRBD1 covers 10 bases. After removal of 6 bases from V and 4 bases from J, the junction contained 13 bases not matched to a gene. CDR3 length: 17 residues. The germline CDR1 and CDR2 sequences are SGHRS and YFSETQ. DNA for the CDR3: TGCGCCAGCACCAAGCCGATAGTGGGACAGGGGTACAATGAGCAGTTCTTC. Its translation is CASTKPIVGQGYNEQFF.

V and J are TRBV27 and TRBJ2-1, with D possibly matching TRBD2 (5 bases). Germline CDR1 is MNHEY and CDR2 is SMNVEV (reference sequence). V was clipped by 6 bases and J by 0 bases, with 12 bases between them. There are 15 residues in the CDR3. The CDR3 spells CASRFTGSSYNEQFF. CDR3 nucleotide sequence: TGTGCCAGCAGATTTACGGGAAGCTCCTACAATGAGCAGTTCTTC.

The chain couples TRBV19 to TRBJ1-5; no firm D call. The CDR3 runs 15 residues. V shed 6 bases and J shed 7 bases, with 19 bases lying between them. Germline CDR1 is LNHDA and CDR2 is SQIVND (reference sequence). As DNA, the CDR3 is TGTGCCAGTAGCGACCTTCCACGGACCTCACAGCCCCAGCATTTT. It specifies CASSDLPRTSQPQHF.

The CDR3 here is CARSRGLAGTKNIQYF. The CDR3 bases are TGTGCCAGAAGCCGAGGACTAGCGGGAACCAAAAACATTCAGTACTTC. V and J are TRBV5-3 and TRBJ2-4, with 12 bases identical to TRBD2. TRBV5-3 is flagged as an ORF with uncertain function. Trimming at V came to 4 bases and at J to 2 bases, leaving 4 bases not matched to a gene. This CDR3 region has 16 residues.

The chain employs TRBV19 and TRBJ2-3; TRBD2 is a possible D gene (6 bases). V gave up 3 bases and J gave up 2 bases, with 21 bases separating them. Germline V gene data show CDR1 as LNHDA and CDR2 as SQIVND (reference sequence). The CDR3 has 18 residues. The CDR3 DNA reads as TGTGCCAGTAGTATTCTGTTTTCGGGGGTACCCTACACAGATACGCAGTATTTT. Translating gives CASSILFSGVPYTDTQYF.

V and J are TRBV4-1 and TRBJ1-6, with no clear D. Germline V CDR1 and CDR2: MGHRA, YSYEKL. The CDR3 consists of 15 residues. The V and J ends lost 1 base and 6 bases respectively, with 10 bases between them. The CDR3 DNA sequence: TGCGCCAGCAGCCAAGGGGAGGGAACTAATTCACCCCTCCACTTT. Protein sequence: CASSQGEGTNSPLHF.

The chain employs TRBV7-9 and TRBJ2-1; a weak D match, TRBD2 (5 bases). The CDR3 extends over 16 amino acids. The germline gives CDR1 SEHNR, CDR2 FQNEAQ (reference sequence). V gave up 4 bases and J gave up 9 bases, with 22 bases separating them. In DNA, the CDR3 is TGTGCCAGCAGCTCTAGACGAGGGCTGGCGTCGGGTGAGCAGTTCTTC. Amino acid sequence: CASSSRRGLASGEQFF.

The J gene is TRBJ1-1, the V gene TRBV28, with TRBD1 matching 8 bases. With 3 bases clipped from V and 5 bases from J, the junction kept 11 bases outside the gene matches. CDR3 length: 16 amino acids. Germline CDR1 is MDHEN and CDR2 is SYDVKM. CDR3 nucleotide sequence: TGTGCCAGCAGTTTGGGGGCAGGGGGCTGGTATACTGAAGCTTTCTTT. Translating it yields CASSLGAGGWYTEAFF.

This clone was observed a single time. The chain links TRBV9 to TRBJ2-4; 14 bases are a match to TRBD2. With 2 bases clipped from V and 0 bases from J, the junction kept 4 bases outside the gene matches. Germline loops: CDR1 SGDLS, CDR2 YYNGEE. CDR3 length: 18 amino acids. DNA of the CDR3: TGTGCCAGCAGCGTTGGACTAGCGGGGGGAGAAGCCAAAAACATTCAGTACTTC. As protein: CASSVGLAGGEAKNIQYF.

This clone was seen a single time. The chain combines TRBV19 with TRBJ1-2; D gene uncertain. The V end lost 3 bases, the J end lost 1 base, and 24 bases lay between the germline ends. This CDR3 is built from 19 residues. CDR1 and CDR2 (germline): LNHDA, SQIVND (reference sequence). CDR3 residues: CASSIWEEDSRPLNYGYTF. DNA for the CDR3: TGTGCCAGTAGTATCTGGGAGGAGGACTCCCGTCCTCTTAACTATGGCTACACCTTC.

This clone was detected once. This rearrangement joins TRBV4-3 to TRBJ2-1; 11 bases align to TRBD2. Per the germline V gene, CDR1 is LGHNA and CDR2 is YSLEER. V dropped 1 base and J dropped 8; count of bases not matched to a gene: 4. CDR3 length: 15 amino acids. The CDR3 region has the DNA TGCGCCAGCAGCCAAGGGACTAGCGGGTTGGATGAGCAGTTCTTC. Its protein product is CASSQGTSGLDEQFF.

The chain uses TRBV19 and TRBJ1-2; D might be TRBD1 (5 bases). This CDR3 comprises 16 residues. Germline CDR1 LNHDA, CDR2 SQIVND (reference sequence). V was cut by 7 bases and J by 5 bases, with 23 bases left in between. This CDR3 reads CASKKPRTYEEYGYTF. CDR3 nucleotides: TGTGCCAGTAAAAAGCCAAGGACATACGAAGAATATGGCTACACCTTC.

This chain uses TRBV7-9 with TRBJ1-1; weak D call: TRBD1 (5 bases). With 2 bases removed from V and 0 bases from J, the gap between germline ends came to 16 bases. Germline CDR1 is SEHNR and CDR2 is FQNEAQ (reference sequence). The CDR3 is made up of 17 amino acids. The CDR3 spells CASSLTPGFQMNTEAFF. In DNA form, the CDR3 reads TGTGCCAGCAGCTTAACCCCAGGGTTTCAAATGAACACTGAAGCTTTCTTT.

This clone has only one observation. This rearrangement joins TRBV28 to TRBJ2-7; D may be TRBD2 (7 bases). Trimming took 7 bases from V and 0 from J, leaving 22 bases between them. There are 17 residues in the CDR3. Germline CDR1 MDHEN, CDR2 SYDVKM. In nucleotides, the CDR3 is TGTGCCAGCATTGGGCTTCTCGAAGCGGGACACTCCTACGAGCAGTACTTC. Translating gives CASIGLLEAGHSYEQYF.

This clone was seen only once. This sample includes further DNA sequences coding for the same CDR3. The chain has TRBV13 and TRBJ2-7, with 10 bases identical to TRBD1. The V and J ends lost 2 bases and 2 bases, in that order; junction bases with no gene match: 3. The CDR3 loop spans 15 amino acids. CDR1 is PRHDT, CDR2 FYEKMQ, per germline (reference sequence). In DNA, the CDR3 is TGTGCCAGCAGCTTAACAGGACAGGGGGCCTACGAGCAGTACTTC. Protein: CASSLTGQGAYEQYF.

J is TRBJ1-2 and V is TRBV19, with a tentative D call TRBD1 (5 bases). CDR3 length: 12 residues. Trimming left V 10 bases short and J 4 bases short, with 13 bases between. Germline CDR1 reads LNHDA; CDR2 reads SQIVND (reference sequence). CDR3 sequence (DNA): TGTGCCATGTGGGACCGAGTCTATGGCTACACCTTC. Translation: CAMWDRVYGYTF.

The chain links TRBV18 to TRBJ1-1, with no clear D. The CDR3 totals 15 residues. V was cut by 0 bases and J by 1 base, with 9 bases left in between. The germline CDR1 and CDR2 sequences are KGHSH and LQKENI. The CDR3 DNA reads as TGTGCCAGCTCACCACCGTATCTGGGGAACACTGAAGCTTTCTTT. Its translation is CASSPPYLGNTEAFF.

Points on this clone: Other nucleotide sequences from this sample produce the same CDR3. This chain joins TRBV7-6 and TRBJ2-5, with unresolved D. Germline CDR1 is SGHVS and CDR2 is FNYEAQ. Trimming stripped 5 bases from V and 5 bases from J, with 6 bases between. The CDR3 extends over 11 amino acids. The CDR3 nucleotides read TGTGCCAGCAGCCTACAGGAGACCCAGTACTTC. Its translation is CASSLQETQYF. The full variable domain, completed using reference TRBV7-6 and TRBJ2-5, is GAGVSQSPRYKVTKRGQDVALRCDPISGHVSLYWYRQALGQGPEFLTYFNYEAQQDKSGLPNDRFSAERPEGSISTLTIQRTEQRDSAMYRCASSLQETQYFGPGTRLLVL.

This clone was picked up one time. The chain recombines TRBV28 with TRBJ1-1; D ambiguous. V lost 6 bases, J lost 1 base, and 15 bases lay in between. The germline gives CDR1 MDHEN, CDR2 SYDVKM. The CDR3 spans 15 residues. The CDR3: CASSGEEEGNTEAFF. CDR3 nucleotide sequence: TGTGCCAGCAGCGGGGAGGAAGAGGGGAACACTGAAGCTTTCTTT.

The chain carries TRBV10-1 and TRBJ1-5; no reliable D call. This CDR3 comprises 12 residues. V lost 4 bases to trimming and J lost 7 bases, with 8 bases between them. CDR1 and CDR2 from the germline V gene are WNHNN and SYGVQD (reference sequence). CDR3: CASSAIPQPQHF. The CDR3 coding sequence is TGCGCCAGCAGTGCGATCCCCCAGCCCCAGCATTTT.

The chain carries TRBV6-1 and TRBJ2-7; D perhaps matches TRBD2 (5 bases). V was shortened by 3 bases and J by 2 bases, with 14 bases between the two germline ends. CDR3 length: 15 residues. CDR1 and CDR2 (germline): MNHNS, SASEGT. CDR3 DNA sequence: TGTGCCAGCAGTGAGGCTTTGGCTAGCACCTACGAGCAGTACTTC. It translates to CASSEALASTYEQYF.